Reported below is one T cell receptor beta chain. What antigen it recognizes has not been identified. The sample originates from a study of cytomegalovirus exposure and HLA in healthy donors listed by TCRdb under 2017. As for the study more broadly: An earlier analysis of more than 550 of the donors reported 250 to 350 Gb of sequence data and some 110 million unique TCR beta sequences obtained from some 200 million T cells. An early release that covered some 630 HLA-typed donors contained 250 to 350 gigabases of sequencing data and tens of millions of unique TCR sequences. Among the approximately 420 genotyped donors, more than 70% belonged to the genetic ancestry cluster associated with self-reported Caucasian donors. The study was designed to test whether signatures of past pathogen exposure could be identified by cataloging public T cell receptors. Using immunosequencing, the study profiled T cell repertoires from 666 subjects and related those repertoires to cytomegalovirus serostatus. Besides the first cohort of approximately 670 subjects, a separate validation cohort made up of 90 to 150 different subjects was used. High-throughput TCR immunosequencing, statistical association of individual TCRs with disease status, and machine learning were combined to predict cytomegalovirus infection status. In a later analysis, previously published TCR beta repertoires from roughly 710 donors were re-analyzed and high-resolution HLA genotyping was added so that TCR occurrence patterns could be studied. Rather than drawing on any new phenotypic data, the later analysis identified candidate immune exposures from TCR beta sequences and the way those sequences occurred across donors. To decide whether each TCR beta V gene segment behaved as functional or pseudogenic, an earlier analysis of fewer than 750 of the donors relied on high-throughput TCR beta sequencing. Donor age, sex, ethnicity and CMV serostatus were compiled alongside the repertoire data. In a later genetic analysis, genome-wide SNP genotypes for about 65% of the roughly 670 donors were used, and that subset was treated as a discovery cohort. All discovery cohort repertoires had been generated using a single sequencing platform. HLA typing included class I and class II loci at four-digit resolution. The number of typed donors differed by locus: about 620-630 for A, B, C, DRB1 and DQB1; roughly 510 for DQA1; approximately 600 for DPA1; and about 450 for DPB1. A handful of DR-DQ haplotypes were handled as single units for association and clustering because linkage in the cohort was strong. On average, 235,054 unique TCR beta nucleotide sequences were sequenced per donor among some 420 genotyped donors of the cohort, with roughly 20% of those sequences being non-productive.

The library was obtained by the immunoSEQ multiplex PCR assay. A mixture of 60 forward primers for TCR Vbeta segments and 13 reverse primers for TCR Jbeta segments was used in the multiplex PCR. The CDR3 region of rearranged TCR beta genes was amplified from genomic DNA with a multiplex PCR assay. On the Illumina HiSeq System, the amplified TCR beta libraries were sequenced as 87-base-pair reads. The paper's processing steps were these. In a later analysis, around 80 million unique TCR beta chains were counted across the roughly 670 repertoires, and roughly 11 million of these chains were shared by at least two donors. A nearest-neighbor algorithm error-corrected the raw reads and collapsed the reads into unique sequences, merging closely related sequences to remove PCR and sequencing errors. Alignment of CDR3 sequences to IMGT reference sequences was used to assign V, D and J gene segments. For a sequence to be retained, at least a six-nucleotide match to both a V gene segment and a J gene segment was required. A rearrangement counted as productive if the CDR3 had no stop codons and remained in frame with V and J, and every other rearrangement counted as non-productive. Following IMGT convention, CDR3 was defined as the stretch from the second conserved V-encoded cysteine to the conserved J-encoded phenylalanine. The earlier analysis of some 600 of the donors excluded sequences that lacked an unambiguous match to a single V gene segment. An earlier analysis of 500 to 700 of the donors classified V segments as functional when productive rearrangements were above 56.7% and as segregating when the standard deviation between donors was above 5%. A statistical classification framework was built for diagnosing cytomegalovirus status from the catalog of TCR beta chain sequences. In a later analysis, V and J genes were assigned by comparing TCR nucleotide sequences against IMGT/GENE-DB human TR gene sequences. Using the TCRdist pipeline, a later analysis assigned CDR3 sequences along with most-parsimonious VDJ recombination scenarios. In a later analysis, each TCR beta chain was defined by its CDR3 amino acid sequence together with its V-gene family, and reads without a unique V-gene family were excluded. A later analysis removed 592 highly shared, low-generation-probability nucleotide sequences to deal with suspected cross-contamination and a sequencing artifact. In a later analysis, a clonal expansion index was calculated for each public chain from normalized within-repertoire ranks of inferred template counts. In a later analysis, generation probabilities were computed with a VDJ recombination model fitted to out-of-frame rearrangements, and the resulting probabilities were checked against IGoR. In a later analysis, TCR-TCR, TCR-HLA and TCR-CMV co-occurrence was scored with hypergeometric tests, and a repertoire-size bias correction was applied to TCR pairs. A later analysis estimated false discovery rates by permuting HLA or CMV assignments 20 times. In a later analysis, co-occurring TCRs were grouped using DBSCAN, with TCRdist sequence similarity added in when clustering inside HLA-allele-positive subsets. Co-occurrence clustering excluded repertoires with fewer than 30,000 or more than 120,000 public chains, plus five with anomalous nucleotide sharing. TCRdb limited this immuneACCESS table to in-frame rearrangements with V and J called. A share of clones is missing; checked studies link under half to unresolved V genes, and the rest is unexplained. V and J calls and clone size are those listed in that table; D and trimming were worked out from the DNA. Per the sample table, the count is about 70,000 clones. The leading ten clones occupy 2% to 3% of the sample.

In total, more than 500 healthy bone marrow donors made up the cohort. At the time of sampling, every cohort member was nominally healthy, though immune exposures that went unrecorded were likely present. The donor tested CMV seropositive, placing the donor among the approximately 290 seropositive members of the cohort. A peripheral blood sample was provided by each donor, and peripheral blood mononuclear cells were used for TCR beta sequencing. The Qiagen DNeasy Blood Extraction Kit was used to extract genomic DNA from the blood cell samples. Overall results and qualifications from the work: Most TCR sequences were observed very rarely across donors, whereas some public TCRs were present in many individuals. Broadly in line with IMGT annotations, most TCR beta V segments showed up in productive rearrangements about 87% or about 30% of the time in an earlier analysis of several hundred of the donors. When HLA alleles, especially DR and DQ, strongly co-occurred, attributing TCR associations to individual alleles was difficult. According to a later genetic analysis, donors in an Asian-associated ancestry cluster had fewer N-insertions in productive TCRs than the roughly 670-donor mean. A later analysis found that most CMV-associated TCR beta chains appeared HLA-restricted, with HLA associations seemingly driven largely by CMV exposure. Some IMGT-functional V segments, including TRBV6-2 and TRBV6-3, could not be distinguished by the 87-base-pair reads and were therefore excluded. A later analysis associated 17,000 or so TCR beta sequences with specific HLA alleles at a false discovery rate of 0.05. A later analysis found that TCR association rates varied across HLA loci, with DRB1 alleles showing the most associated TCRs and HLA-C alleles the fewest. Sequencing depth was assumed to be roughly uniform across donors in the presence/absence analyses, though that assumption may not hold. The classifier was reported to diagnose cytomegalovirus status with high specificity and sensitivity in both the original and validation cohorts. A later analysis found that HLA-associated TCR beta chains were more clonally expanded and had lower generation probabilities than equally common non-associated chains. According to the authors, the approach could potentially be generalized to other disease states and immunological phenotypes. CMV serostatus was the only immune exposure information available for the cohort. The cohort was sequenced for TCR beta chains only, and without alpha or paired-chain data the features that could be detected were limited. Correlated functional status among segregating V segments might reflect linkage disequilibrium, but an unknown experimental factor could not be ruled out. Because counts were too low, 15 to 20 rarely observed V segments, including chromosome 9 orphons, were excluded from the earlier analysis of a few hundred of the donors. Three of the identified cytomegalovirus-associated TCR beta chains were confirmed in vitro to be specific for cytomegalovirus antigens. A total of around 150 TCR beta chains were listed by the study as associated with cytomegalovirus. A group of highly shared sequence variants was considered likely to be a technical artifact of the sequencing pipeline. Several of the top co-occurrence clusters appeared to be linked to parvovirus B19, influenza, CMV and Epstein-Barr virus, according to a later analysis. Because some donors lacked HLA typing at each locus, the association tests relied only on the typed subset. V-gene and J-gene trimming of TCR beta chains was associated with a missense DCLRE1C variant in a later genetic analysis, and the association was replicated in an independent cohort. A further reported finding was that TCR beta sequences accurately predicted the HLA-A and HLA-B alleles for most subjects in the first cohort.

For CDR1 and CDR2, the germline V gene (reference sequence) lists GTSNPN and SVGIG. V loses 3 bases at its end and J loses 6 bases; junction bases beyond the gene matches: 2. The CDR3 numbers 13 residues from cysteine through phenylalanine. Solely the CDR3 DNA is kept, with 39 bases framed from the first base. The TCR comes from a female donor in good health and CMV-seropositive. The V and J segments used are TRBV30 and TRBJ1-5, with 10 bases aligning to TRBD1. The material sequenced was PBMCs. The CDR3: CAWRGTGAQPQHF. The bases are TGTGCCTGGAGGGGGACAGGGGCTCAGCCCCAGCATTTT.